Detailed here is one TCR beta chain. Its specificity is unknown. The data derive from a study of T cell responses to AZD1222 COVID-19 vaccine. Study-wide results and limits: Close to half of all spike-specific TCRs reportedly target regions of the variants that are unmutated. Donors were largely white British and mainly female; clonal diversity was possibly underestimated. Spike-specific TCR breadth and depth both grew after two AZD1222 doses.

Clones were sequenced by immunoSEQ multiplex PCR, and TCRdb holds only the in-frame ones, with some missing. The repertoire consists of tens of thousands of clones, with approximately 91% occurring once and the leading ten covering about 14%. In germline, CDR1 is MNHEY, CDR2 SMNVEV (reference sequence). CDR3 length: 14 residues. The ends lost 6 bases at V and 6 bases at J; junction bases unmatched: 5. The sample here was peripheral blood, taken on day 0 of AZD1222 vaccination. The TCR originated in an adult in good health. The chain couples TRBV27 to TRBJ1-6; 7 nucleotides agree with TRBD1. The CDR3 loop reads CASSPGQVNSPLHF. CDR3 nucleotide sequence: TGTGCCAGCAGCCCCGGACAGGTTAATTCACCCCTCCACTTT.